Listed here are 2 T cell receptor beta chains from one sample, sequenced in a study of cytomegalovirus exposure and HLA in healthy donors. Both 60 Vbeta primers and 13 Jbeta primers went into the PCR. The data were produced by immunoSEQ multiplex PCR, yet TCRdb's version contains in-frame clones alone and is incomplete. The sample lists 150,000 to 160,000 clones; 70% to 90% were seen once. The sample consisted of PBMCs. These receptors were collected from a woman between 18 and 29 years old in good health and CMV-seronegative.

This chain links TRBV29-1 with TRBJ2-3; no firm D call. The germline CDR1 and CDR2 sequences are SQVTM and ANQGSEA. The CDR3 is 13 residues long. The V and J ends lost 6 bases and 1 base respectively, with 11 bases between them. The CDR3 here is CSVPTQGTDTQYF. The CDR3 bases are TGCAGCGTGCCCACACAAGGCACAGATACGCAGTATTTT.

V gene TRBV6-5 combines with J gene TRBJ2-1, with no clear D. The CDR3 runs 15 residues. The germline V and J ends were trimmed by 0 bases and 2 bases, with 8 bases remaining between them. Germline V CDR1 and CDR2: MNHEY, SVGAGI. The CDR3 spells CASSYSPPPYNEQFF. In DNA form, the CDR3 reads TGTGCCAGCAGTTACTCTCCCCCTCCCTACAATGAGCAGTTCTTC.